The clone carrying this T cell receptor beta chain was seen just once. The germline CDR1 and CDR2 sequences are MNHEY and SMNVEV (reference sequence). CDR3 length equals 18 residues. V lost 6 bases and J 0 bases, leaving 23 bases between the germline ends. These data belong to a study of blood T cells in healthy people across ages. The authors ran a second PCR of 7 to 11 cycles using a sample-barcoded 5' primer and a J-beta primer mix. One entry per CDR3 protein, called by TCRdb with MiXCR from the 5' RACE reads. Of about 1.8 million distinct CDR3 sequences detected, roughly 49% appear once; the ten largest clones hold about 2.1%.

This chain joins TRBV27 and TRBJ1-1, with D hard to call. Sequencing was done on a sample of blood. The origin of this receptor is a woman aged 40 to 50 in good health. CDR3 bases: TGTGCCAGCAGGGACCTAGGCGGGCTTCTTAGGGTGAACACTGAAGCTTTCTTT. This encodes CASRDLGGLLRVNTEAFF.